The 30 T cell receptor beta chains below all came from one sample that was sequenced in a study of shared clonotypes between healthy human individuals. Clones were read by immunoSEQ multiplex PCR, and TCRdb kept only the in-frame ones, dropping some. The data hold around 2.5 million clones, with roughly 93% observed a single time. Sample: naive CD4+ T cells from PBMCs. As for subset: CD45RA+ positively selected. These receptors originate from a man younger than 30 in good health. Some clones in this sample may be carry-over from other donors' samples.

The chain uses TRBV15 and TRBJ1-4, with TRBD1 identical over 9 bases. This CDR3 comprises 15 residues. Germline CDR1 is LNHNV and CDR2 is YYDKDF (reference sequence). V dropped 3 bases and J dropped 4; count of bases not matched to a gene: 3. CDR3 sequence (DNA): TGTGCCACCAGCAGGGAGACAGGGGGTAATGAAAAACTGTTTTTT. This sequence encodes CATSRETGGNEKLFF.

The chain combines TRBV6-5 with TRBJ2-1, with D possibly being TRBD2 (7 bases). This CDR3 has 15 amino acids. Trimming shortened V by 6 bases and J by 5 bases, and 17 bases separated the two germline ends. Germline assignment: CDR1 MNHEY and CDR2 SVGAGI. The CDR3 here is CASRSGGGAHNEQFF. The CDR3 DNA reads TGTGCCAGCAGATCCGGAGGGGGGGCTCACAATGAGCAGTTCTTC.

The chain carries TRBV4-2 and TRBJ1-1; 9 bases align to TRBD1. The CDR3 sequence is 20 residues long. Germline trimming cut 1 base from V and 3 bases from J; bases unmatched to any gene: 18. In germline, CDR1 is LGHNA, CDR2 YNFKEQ. Here the CDR3 DNA reads TGTGCCAGCAGCCAAGTACGCGGTCCATCATACAGGGGGCGGGACACTGAAGCTTTCTTT. It codes for CASSQVRGPSYRGRDTEAFF.

The chain is built from TRBV5-1 and TRBJ2-7, with 13 positions matching TRBD2. The trim removed 4 bases at V and 4 bases at J, leaving 8 bases unmatched. Germline CDR1 reads SGHRS; CDR2 reads YFSETQ. The CDR3 consists of 16 residues. The CDR3 is CASSPRTSGSSYEQYF. In nucleotides, the CDR3 is TGCGCCAGCAGCCCTAGGACTAGCGGGAGTTCTTACGAGCAGTACTTC.

V usage is TRBV28 and J usage is TRBJ1-2; D unclear. Per germline, CDR1 MDHEN and CDR2 SYDVKM. The ends were cut back, 3 bases at V and 7 bases at J, with 12 bases in the middle. The CDR3 is made up of 13 amino acids. The DNA for the CDR3 is TGTGCCAGCAGTTTGGGGTCATATGGTGGCTACACCTTC. It specifies CASSLGSYGGYTF.

The genes are TRBV5-1 and TRBJ2-2, with 13 bases aligning to TRBD2. Germline trimming cut 1 base from V and 1 base from J; bases unmatched to any gene: 7. The CDR3 has 19 amino acids. The germline V gene encodes CDR1 SGHRS and CDR2 YFSETQ. The CDR3 region has the DNA TGCGCCAGCAGCTTGATTCTACTAGCGGGAGGGCTGAACACCGGGGAGCTGTTTTTT. Residues: CASSLILLAGGLNTGELFF.

This clone showed up just once. The DNA for the CDR3 is TGTGCCACCCGCTCCGGTGACTATGGCTACACCTTC. This gives the protein CATRSGDYGYTF. The chain joins TRBV19 to TRBJ1-2; no clear D. V was shortened by 10 bases and J by 3 bases, with 12 bases between the two germline ends. The CDR3 sequence is 12 residues long. Germline V gene data show CDR1 as LNHDA and CDR2 as SQIVND (reference sequence).

The J gene is TRBJ1-1, the V gene TRBV6-1; 11 positions agree with TRBD1. This CDR3 spans 15 amino acids. Germline CDR1 and CDR2: MNHNS and SASEGT. V gave up 4 bases and J gave up 4 bases; unmatched junction bases: 5. The CDR3 region is CASSVGQGASTEAFF. The CDR3 coding sequence is TGTGCCAGCAGTGTCGGACAGGGGGCTTCCACTGAAGCTTTCTTT.

This sequence joins TRBV27 and TRBJ2-7; 8 nucleotides line up with TRBD1. Germline CDR1 and CDR2: MNHEY and SMNVEV (reference sequence). CDR3 length equals 15 residues. J was trimmed by 4 bases and V by 5 bases; bases with no gene match: 10. Here the CDR3 DNA reads TGTGCCAGCAGTCGGACAGGGTCGTACAGGTACGAGCAGTACTTC. It specifies CASSRTGSYRYEQYF.

The gene calls are TRBV5-1 and TRBJ1-1; 9 nucleotides match TRBD1. The V segment lost 3 bases and the J segment 4 bases; nucleotides outside the gene matches: 7. The CDR3 has 15 amino acids. Germline V gives CDR1 SGHRS, CDR2 YFSETQ. The CDR3 loop is CASSWGQGEGTEAFF. CDR3 nucleotide sequence: TGCGCCAGCAGCTGGGGACAGGGAGAAGGCACTGAAGCTTTCTTT.

Turning to this clone: Distinct nucleotide sequences in the sample also encode this CDR3. The V call is TRBV28, the J call TRBJ1-1; unclear D gene. V shed 2 bases and J shed 1 base, with 8 bases lying between them. The CDR3 spans 14 residues. Per germline, CDR1 MDHEN and CDR2 SYDVKM. The CDR3 loop is CASSLGQANTEAFF. Here the CDR3 DNA reads TGTGCCAGCAGTTTAGGGCAGGCGAACACTGAAGCTTTCTTT. The variable domain in full, with the rest retrieved from reference TRBV28 and TRBJ1-1, is DVKVTQSSRYLVKRTGEKVFLECVQDMDHENMFWYRQDPGLGLRLIYFSYDVKMKEKGDIPEGYSVSREKKERFSLILESASTNQTSMYLCASSLGQANTEAFFGQGTRLTVV.

V usage is TRBV7-8 and J usage is TRBJ1-5, with TRBD1 matching over 9 bases. The V gene's germline CDR1 is SGHVS and CDR2 FQNEAQ. After removal of 1 base from V and 0 bases from J, the junction contained 4 bases not matched to a gene. This CDR3 is built from 17 residues. The CDR3 bases are TGTGCCAGCAGCTTAGTACGGGACAGGGATAGCAATCAGCCCCAGCATTTT. This codes for CASSLVRDRDSNQPQHF.

This clone appeared a single time. The chain combines TRBV7-2 with TRBJ2-1; TRBD2 might be the D (6 bases). V lost 5 bases to trimming and J lost 8 bases, with 10 bases between them. In germline, CDR1 is SGHTA, CDR2 FQGNSA. This CDR3 comprises 12 residues. The CDR3 DNA reads as TGTGCCAGCAGCACCACGGGAGATGAGCAGTTCTTC. Translated, it gives CASSTTGDEQFF.

The rearrangement joins TRBV5-4 to TRBJ1-3; TRBD1 matches at 7 bases. V dropped 0 bases and J dropped 0; count of bases not matched to a gene: 12. Germline V gene sequence: CDR1 SGHNT, CDR2 YYREEE (reference sequence). CDR3 length: 19 amino acids. CDR3 nucleotides: TGTGCCAGCAGCTTGGGCCAGGGGGAGTCACCTCTCTCTGGAAACACCATATATTTT. Protein: CASSLGQGESPLSGNTIYF.

As DNA, the CDR3 is TGCGCCAGCAGATCTAGCGGGAGTAAGAACACCGGGGAGCTGTTTTTT. Translation gives CASRSSGSKNTGELFF. The chain joins TRBV4-1 to TRBJ2-2; 10 bases match TRBD2. Germline lookup yields CDR1 MGHRA and CDR2 YSYEKL. CDR3 size: 16 residues. J gave up 1 base and V 6 bases, and 5 bases lay outside the gene matches.

The chain joins TRBV6-1 to TRBJ2-5; tentative D call: TRBD1 (7 bases). Germline V CDR1 and CDR2: MNHNS, SASEGT. CDR3 size: 14 residues. V shed 6 bases and J shed 5 bases, with 16 bases lying between them. CDR3 nucleotide sequence: TGTGCCAGCAGGTCAACAGGGGCGGGGGAGACCCAGTACTTC. Translation: CASRSTGAGETQYF.

This clone was recorded only once. The chain joins TRBV27 to TRBJ1-5; possibly TRBD1 for D (6 bases). Between the trimmed V and J ends, which lost 0 bases and 5 bases, there was a span of 11 bases. CDR3 length: 15 amino acids. CDR1 is MNHEY and CDR2 is SMNVEV in the germline V gene (reference sequence). The CDR3 loop is CASSLSLRGDQPQHF. The CDR3 nucleotides read TGTGCCAGCAGTTTATCATTGAGGGGGGATCAGCCCCAGCATTTT.

The chain carries TRBV27 and TRBJ2-3, with D uncertain. Germline V lookup: CDR1 MNHEY, CDR2 SMNVEV (reference sequence). The CDR3 extends over 13 amino acids. V was shortened by 9 bases and J by 5 bases, with 15 bases between the two germline ends. The CDR3 sequence: CASCLGLGDTQYF. The DNA for the CDR3 is TGTGCCAGTTGCCTAGGGTTGGGAGATACGCAGTATTTT.

This clone was picked up one time. The chain has TRBV2 and TRBJ2-7, with D perhaps TRBD2 (6 bases). V lost 6 bases and J lost 1, with 13 bases in between. This CDR3 has 14 amino acids. In germline, CDR1 is SNHLY, CDR2 FYNNEI. This chain's CDR3 is CASRVGGLSYEQYF. CDR3 coding DNA: TGTGCCAGCAGGGTTGGAGGGTTATCCTACGAGCAGTACTTC.

This sequence joins TRBV7-8 and TRBJ2-1; D perhaps matches TRBD1 (6 bases). This CDR3 has 15 amino acids. Trimming left V 6 bases short and J 0 bases short, with 12 bases between. Germline assignment: CDR1 SGHVS and CDR2 FQNEAQ. CDR3 bases: TGTGCCAGCAGTTTACAGGGTAGCTCCTACAATGAGCAGTTCTTC. It specifies CASSLQGSSYNEQFF.

The chain links TRBV6-5 to TRBJ2-5; D unresolved. The J call may be in error: the DNA end matches TRBJ2-7 better. There are 13 residues in the CDR3. CDR1 and CDR2 (germline): MNHEY, SVGAGI. The CDR3 is CASSSRTLYEQYF. CDR3 coding DNA: TGTGCCAGCAGCAGCAGGACCCTCTACGAGCAGTACTTC.

Worth noting for this clone: Other DNA sequences from this sample encode an identical CDR3 as well. The chain couples TRBV28 to TRBJ2-7; TRBD1 matches at 7 bases. Germline CDR1 and CDR2: MDHEN and SYDVKM. The ends lost 5 bases at V and 2 bases at J; junction bases unmatched: 3. This CDR3 comprises 13 residues. As DNA, the CDR3 is TGTGCCAGCAGTCTCCAGGGGGCCTACGAGCAGTACTTC. The encoded protein is CASSLQGAYEQYF. Using reference TRBV28 and TRBJ2-7 for the parts outside the CDR3, the full variable domain is DVKVTQSSRYLVKRTGEKVFLECVQDMDHENMFWYRQDPGLGLRLIYFSYDVKMKEKGDIPEGYSVSREKKERFSLILESASTNQTSMYLCASSLQGAYEQYFGPGTRLTVT.

The chain couples TRBV10-3 to TRBJ2-2; tentative D call: TRBD2 (5 bases). This CDR3 contains 13 residues. From germline, CDR1 is ENHRY and CDR2 SYGVKD. V lost 10 bases and J lost 1, with 10 bases in between. The CDR3 DNA is TGTGCCAACGGTGGAGGGAACACCGGGGAGCTGTTTTTT. It translates to CANGGGNTGELFF.

CDR3 in DNA: TGTGCCAGTAGGATTAGGACAGGGCAAGAGACCCAGTACTTC. It yields the protein CASRIRTGQETQYF. V is TRBV19 and J is TRBJ2-5, with 8 bases fitting TRBD1. V was pared by 6 bases and J by 2 bases, with 5 bases of the junction left unmatched. The V gene's germline CDR1 is LNHDA and CDR2 SQIVND (reference sequence). CDR3 length: 14 amino acids.

This sequence joins TRBV28 and TRBJ2-2, with D possibly TRBD1 on 6 matching bases. In germline, CDR1 is MDHEN, CDR2 SYDVKM. The CDR3 runs 15 residues. V was cut by 7 bases and J by 4 bases, with 16 bases left in between. CDR3 DNA: TGTGCCAGCACCAAGGGACACCGGGGCACCGGGGAGCTGTTTTTT. Amino acid sequence: CASTKGHRGTGELFF.

V and J are TRBV30 and TRBJ2-6; TRBD2 is a possible D gene (6 bases). This CDR3 is 11 amino acids long. V lost 4 bases to trimming and J lost 17 bases, with 15 bases between them. Germline V gene sequence: CDR1 GTSNPN, CDR2 SVGIG (reference sequence). The CDR3 DNA follows: TGTGCCTGGAATCAAGGCGGGACGATGACTTTC. This encodes CAWNQGGTMTF.

This clone has just one count. The chain has TRBV19 and TRBJ2-1; D is uncertain. The V end lost 5 bases, the J end lost 0 bases, and 11 bases lay between the germline ends. The V gene's germline CDR1 is LNHDA and CDR2 SQIVND (reference sequence). This CDR3 has 15 amino acids. For the CDR3, the DNA is TGTGCCAGTAGTGACGATCCGAGCTCCTACAATGAGCAGTTCTTC. Translation gives CASSDDPSSYNEQFF.

The chain is built from TRBV2 and TRBJ2-1; 12 bases fit TRBD2. The CDR3 runs to 15 residues. CDR1 and CDR2 from the germline V gene are SNHLY and FYNNEI. V shed 2 bases, J shed 10 bases, and the junction held 6 bases outside the gene matches. The CDR3 nucleotides are TGTGCCAGCAGTGAACTAGCGGGAGGGTTCGGGGAGCAGTTCTTC. Encoded protein: CASSELAGGFGEQFF.

The chain carries TRBV7-2 and TRBJ2-5, with a possible D match to TRBD2 (6 bases). Trimming cost V 1 base and J 6 bases, with 12 bases left between them. CDR3 length: 14 residues. The germline gives CDR1 SGHTA, CDR2 FQGNSA. The CDR3 region is CASSLGGNKKTQYF. In nucleotides, the CDR3 is TGTGCCAGCAGCTTAGGCGGGAACAAAAAGACCCAGTACTTC.

The chain couples TRBV29-1 to TRBJ1-1, with TRBD1 matching 8 bases. The CDR3 covers 14 residues. Germline V gives CDR1 SQVTM, CDR2 ANQGSEA. V lost 5 bases, J lost 4 bases, and 9 bases stayed unmatched. The CDR3 spells CSVPRGRKGTEAFF. CDR3 DNA sequence: TGCAGCGTTCCCAGGGGGCGCAAGGGCACTGAAGCTTTCTTT.